The clone carrying this T cell receptor beta chain was picked up one time. The antigen remains undetermined. The data were produced by immunoSEQ multiplex PCR, yet TCRdb's version contains in-frame clones alone and is incomplete. The table shows approximately 23,000 clones, with around 97% occurring only once. The source of the sample is a study of T cells after posttransplantation cyclophosphamide. Study-level findings and limits: Donor CD8+ memory clones often dominated recipient blood repertoires at later times. Blood and skin or GI T cell repertoires showed limited TRB overlap. TRB clonality was highly associated with recipient CMV seropositivity and reactivation.

Trimming took 8 bases from V and 8 from J, leaving 23 bases between them. CDR3 length: 15 amino acids. Germline assignment: CDR1 ENHRY and CDR2 SYGVKD. Cells defined as naive were viable CD3+CD4+ or CD3+CD8+ and CCR7+CD45RA+CD45RO-CD95-CD27+CD28+. The sample comprised naive CD4+ T cells sorted from PBMCs. This TCR was sampled from a man in his forties or fifties in good health, CMV-negative, and a related stem cell transplant donor. This chain links TRBV10-3 with TRBJ2-3, with D tentatively TRBD2 (6 bases). The chain's CDR3 is CAIQDLGHAGGTQYF. The CDR3 DNA sequence: TGTGCCATCCAAGATCTGGGCCACGCCGGGGGTACGCAGTATTTT.